The 21 T cell receptor beta chains listed next were all sequenced from one sample in a study of prognosis after radiotherapy for stage I lung cancer. The TCR beta CDR3 region was amplified from genomic DNA, with two rounds of multiplex PCR being used for the amplification. Primers (each specific to one TRBV or TRBJ gene) were used in first-round PCR. TCRdb ran MiXCR on the multiplex PCR reads and lists one entry per CDR3 protein. In the table there are around 17,000 distinct CDR3 sequences, over 15% of which are singletons. Sequences were derived from PBMCs, sampled before or after stereotactic body radiation therapy (not recorded which). These receptor sequences come from a donor over 45 with non-small cell lung cancer.

Points on this clonotype: This sequence may be a read error, since a much larger clone differs from it by one base. This rearrangement joins TRBV6-2 or TRBV6-3 to TRBJ1-1, with D possibly TRBD1 on 5 matching bases. This CDR3 region has 13 residues. CDR1 and CDR2 from the germline V gene are MNHEY and SVGEGT. The V end lost 10 bases, the J end lost 0 bases, and 12 bases lay between the germline ends. The CDR3 DNA sequence: TGTGCCAACCACAGGCTCATGAACACTGAAGCTTTCTTT. Translated, it gives CANHRLMNTEAFF.

Note on this clonotype: The junction differs from germline at one of its ends, possibly a read error. The V gene is TRBV9, the J gene TRBJ2-2; D is unresolved. Germline loops: CDR1 SGDLS, CDR2 YYNGEE. There are 13 residues in the CDR3. Here the CDR3 reads CASSLVDTRELFF. Written as DNA, the CDR3 is TGTGCCAGCAGCCTAGTTGACACCAGGGAGCTGTTTTTT.

This chain uses TRBV15 with TRBJ2-7; tentatively, D is TRBD2 (6 bases). Germline V gene sequence: CDR1 LNHNV, CDR2 YYDKDF (reference sequence). The CDR3 is made up of 12 amino acids. CDR3 in amino acids: CVIGPGVYEQYV. The CDR3 DNA sequence: TGTGTCATCGGTCCGGGGGTTTACGAGCAGTATGTC.

By share, this clonotype counts as medium-sized. As DNA, the CDR3 is TGCAGTGCTAGAAGGGCGGGCGGGAATGATAATTCACCCCTCCACTTT. Amino acids: CSARRAGGNDNSPLHF. This sequence joins TRBV20-1 and TRBJ1-6; D gene ambiguous. Germline loops: CDR1 DFQATT, CDR2 SNEGSKA (reference sequence). The CDR3 is 16 amino acids. Trimming removed 2 bases at V and 5 bases at J, with 16 bases between.

This clonotype was observed many times. The genes are TRBV19 and TRBJ2-1; 8 bases match TRBD2. Germline CDR1 and CDR2: LNHDA and SQIVND (reference sequence). The CDR3 is 16 amino acids. With V trimmed by 5 bases and J by 3 bases, 9 bases remained unmatched. The CDR3 loop is CASSESPGLDYNEQFF. The CDR3 DNA is TGTGCCAGTAGTGAGAGTCCGGGACTAGACTACAATGAGCAGTTCTTC.

This clonotype was found many times. The chain recombines TRBV12-3 or TRBV12-4 with TRBJ2-1, with 11 bases aligning to TRBD1. J lost 6 bases, V lost 4 bases, and 2 bases had no gene match. The CDR3 covers 14 residues. The CDR3 is CASSWGQGVNEQFF. The DNA of the CDR3 is TGTGCCAGCAGTTGGGGACAGGGGGTCAATGAGCAGTTCTTC.

There are many counts of this clonotype. This chain connects TRBV6-4 to TRBJ1-6; D ambiguous. V was trimmed by 5 bases and J by 5 bases, leaving 7 bases between them. This CDR3 region has 13 residues. Germline V gene sequence: CDR1 MRHNA, CDR2 SNTAGT. The CDR3 spells CASSSRDNSPLHF. For the CDR3, the DNA is TGTGCCAGCAGTTCGAGAGATAATTCACCCCTCCACTTT.

This clonotype has only one observation. It is likely a read error: a sequence one base away is far more abundant. The chain carries TRBV6-6 and TRBJ1-1; D not resolved. CDR3 size: 14 residues. The germline CDR1 and CDR2 sequences are MNHNY and SVGAGI (reference sequence). The DNA of the CDR3 is TGTGCCAGCAGATACTCGGTGGGGAGCACTGAAGCTTTCTTT. Translating gives CASRYSVGSTEAFF.

This clonotype was recorded only once. The chain links TRBV6-1 to TRBJ2-3; 9 bases map to TRBD1. The J segment lost 5 bases and the V segment lost 7 bases, leaving 7 bases of the junction unmatched. Germline lookup yields CDR1 MNHNS and CDR2 SASEGT. This CDR3 comprises 14 residues. This chain's CDR3 is CASNIGTGIDTQYF. The CDR3 DNA is TGTGCCAGCAATATCGGGACAGGGATAGATACGCAGTATTTT.

About this clonotype itself: Since a far larger clone is one base different, this is likely a read error. The V gene is TRBV7-2, the J gene TRBJ2-3; 7 bases are a match to TRBD1. The end of the DNA fits TRBJ1-5 better, so the J call may be wrong. Germline V CDR1 and CDR2: SGHTA, FQGNSA. This CDR3 is built from 14 residues. In DNA form, the CDR3 reads TGTGCCAGCAGCACGACAGGGTTTCGAGATACGCAGCATTTT. Protein sequence: CASSTTGFRDTQHF.

In this sample, this clonotype turned up many times. The chain is built from TRBV11-2 and TRBJ2-5; 11 bases fit TRBD2. Germline V gene sequence: CDR1 SGHAT, CDR2 FQNNGV. The ends lost 4 bases at V and 8 bases at J; junction bases unmatched: 12. This CDR3 region has 16 residues. The CDR3 DNA sequence: TGTGCCAGCAGCTGGACCTTAGCGGGGGGGCCTCTTACCCAGTACTTC. Translated, it gives CASSWTLAGGPLTQYF.

This chain links TRBV7-9 with TRBJ2-3; D possibly uses TRBD1 or TRBD2 (6 bases each). The CDR3 is 15 amino acids. The V end lost 0 bases, the J end lost 5 bases, and 12 bases lay between the germline ends. The V gene's germline CDR1 is SEHNR and CDR2 FQNEAQ (reference sequence). CDR3 sequence: CASSLASGAGDTQYF. The DNA for the CDR3 is TGTGCCAGCAGCTTAGCCTCGGGGGCTGGAGATACGCAGTATTTT. Looking up the rest from reference TRBV7-9 and TRBJ2-3 gives the full variable domain: DTGVSQNPRHKITKRGQNVTFRCDPISEHNRLYWYRQTLGQGPEFLTYFQNEAQLEKSRLLSDRFSAERPKGSFSTLEIQRTEQGDSAMYLCASSLASGAGDTQYFGPGTRLTVL.

Turning to this clonotype: With a far larger clone one base away, a read error is the likely cause. V gene TRBV6-9 combines with J gene TRBJ2-5; 14 bases fit TRBD2. Germline-derived CDR1 and CDR2 are MNHGY and SVAAGI. This CDR3 spans 17 amino acids. Trimming cost V 4 bases and J 2 bases; bases outside gene matches: 6. In DNA form, the CDR3 reads TGTGCCAGCAGTTGGGGACTAGCGGGAGTAGTACAAGAGACCCAGTACTTC. It yields the protein CASSWGLAGVVQETQYF.

In this sample, this clonotype turned up a few times. With only one base between it and a far larger clone, this is likely a read error. The J gene is TRBJ2-7, the V gene TRBV25-1; 10 positions agree with TRBD2. The CDR3 contains 13 residues. Germline trimming cut 9 bases from V and 7 bases from J; bases unmatched to any gene: 9. Per the germline V gene, CDR1 is MGHDK and CDR2 is SYGVNS. CDR3: CASRAGGRHEQYF. CDR3 bases: TGTGCCAGTCGAGCGGGAGGGCGTCATGAGCAGTACTTC.

This clonotype was observed at least ten times. The chain carries TRBV7-9 and TRBJ2-1, with 12 bases aligning to TRBD2. The CDR3 is 16 residues long. Germline CDR1 SEHNR, CDR2 FQNEAQ (reference sequence). V shed 7 bases, J shed 12 bases, and the junction held 16 bases outside the gene matches. The CDR3 DNA follows: TGTGCCAGCACCCAAACCTCTAGCGGGAGGGTGAGTACGCAGTTCTTC. Protein: CASTQTSSGRVSTQFF.

This clonotype came up many times. The J gene is TRBJ2-6, the V gene TRBV19; D is undetermined. Trimming removed 5 bases from V and 0 bases from J, with 14 bases in between. This CDR3 comprises 17 residues. Germline V gene sequence: CDR1 LNHDA, CDR2 SQIVND (reference sequence). CDR3 amino acids: CASSYGRPRSGANVLTF. DNA of the CDR3: TGTGCCAGTAGTTACGGACGGCCCCGCTCTGGGGCCAACGTCCTGACTTTC.

The genes are TRBV14 and TRBJ2-2, with D perhaps TRBD1 (5 bases). This CDR3 has 15 amino acids. V lost 2 bases, J lost 0 bases, and 7 bases lay in between. The germline CDR1 and CDR2 sequences are SGHDN and FVKESK. CDR3 sequence reads: CASSQPGTNTGELFF. CDR3 bases: TGTGCCAGCAGCCAACCAGGGACGAACACCGGGGAGCTGTTTTTT.

This clonotype was found many times. This rearrangement joins TRBV7-3 to TRBJ1-6; no reliable D call. In germline, CDR1 is SGHTA, CDR2 FQGTGA. CDR3 size: 13 residues. V lost 9 bases and J lost 8, with 14 bases in between. CDR3 bases: TGTGCCAGTCGGGTAAACGGAGATTCACCCCTCCACTTT. Protein product: CASRVNGDSPLHF.

There are many counts of this clonotype. V is TRBV4-3 and J is TRBJ1-4, with a weak D call TRBD1 (5 bases). V lost 0 bases and J lost 5, with 10 bases in between. The CDR3 length is 15 residues. Germline CDR1 and CDR2: LGHNA and YSLEER. The CDR3 DNA reads TGCGCCAGCAGCCAAGATGAACAGGTGAATGAAAAACTGTTTTTT. As protein: CASSQDEQVNEKLFF.

Many counts were recorded for this clonotype. The chain links TRBV7-2 to TRBJ2-7, with 8 nucleotides matching TRBD2. J was trimmed by 3 bases and V by 4 bases; bases with no gene match: 8. This CDR3 has 15 amino acids. Germline assignment: CDR1 SGHTA and CDR2 FQGNSA. The chain's CDR3 is CASSSTSDRFYEQYF. In DNA, the CDR3 is TGTGCCAGCAGCTCGACTAGCGACAGATTCTACGAGCAGTACTTC.

The chain couples TRBV30 to TRBJ1-5; TRBD1 is a possible D gene (5 bases). CDR1 and CDR2 from the germline V gene are GTSNPN and SVGIG (reference sequence). V gave up 2 bases and J gave up 3 bases, with 8 bases separating them. CDR3 size: 13 residues. CDR3 nucleotides: TGTGCCTGGAGTAGACAGAACAATCAGCCCCAGCATTTT. It yields the protein CAWSRQNNQPQHF.